The clone carrying this TCR beta chain came up once. Its antigen is undetermined. PCR primers comprised 60 Vbeta and 13 Jbeta primers. Repertoires were generated with immunoSEQ multiplex PCR, while TCRdb's copy carries only in-frame clones and drops some. The repertoire holds about 89,000 clones, with around 76% as singletons. The source of the sample is a study of cytomegalovirus exposure and HLA in healthy donors. Study observations and caveats: Cytomegalovirus association was listed for approximately 150 TCR beta chains. Later analysis reportedly placed an Asian-associated ancestry cluster below the approximately 650-donor mean in N-insertions.

CDR3 length equals 12 residues. Germline-derived CDR1 and CDR2 are MNHEY and SVGAGI. V was pared by 6 bases and J by 8 bases, with 4 bases of the junction left unmatched. The TCR sequence derives from a man under 40 in good health and CMV-seropositive. The sequenced sample consisted of PBMCs. The chain joins TRBV6-5 to TRBJ2-4, with 7 bases identical to TRBD1. CDR3 nucleotides: TGTGCCAGCAGCAGCACAGGGGACATTCAGTACTTC. Translated, it gives CASSSTGDIQYF.